This TCR beta chain appears in the sequencing data of a study of OX40 agonist ivuxolimab in advanced cancers. The V gene lost 3 bases and the J gene lost 0 bases, with 8 bases spanning the gap. The CDR3 loop spans 14 amino acids. Germline V gene data show CDR1 as SGHAT and CDR2 as FQDESV (reference sequence). Clones were sequenced by immunoSEQ multiplex PCR, and TCRdb holds only the in-frame ones, with some missing. The table includes about 60,000 clones, approximately 90% detected once. The V gene is TRBV11-1, the J gene TRBJ2-5; D not resolved. The sample in question was CD4+ or CD8+ T cells sorted from blood, obtained in a trial of the OX40 agonist ivuxolimab. This TCR derives from an adult with an advanced solid tumor such as melanoma, head and neck, liver or kidney cancer. The CDR3 reads CASSFSENQETQYF. For the CDR3, the DNA is TGTGCCAGCAGCTTCTCAGAGAACCAAGAGACCCAGTACTTC.